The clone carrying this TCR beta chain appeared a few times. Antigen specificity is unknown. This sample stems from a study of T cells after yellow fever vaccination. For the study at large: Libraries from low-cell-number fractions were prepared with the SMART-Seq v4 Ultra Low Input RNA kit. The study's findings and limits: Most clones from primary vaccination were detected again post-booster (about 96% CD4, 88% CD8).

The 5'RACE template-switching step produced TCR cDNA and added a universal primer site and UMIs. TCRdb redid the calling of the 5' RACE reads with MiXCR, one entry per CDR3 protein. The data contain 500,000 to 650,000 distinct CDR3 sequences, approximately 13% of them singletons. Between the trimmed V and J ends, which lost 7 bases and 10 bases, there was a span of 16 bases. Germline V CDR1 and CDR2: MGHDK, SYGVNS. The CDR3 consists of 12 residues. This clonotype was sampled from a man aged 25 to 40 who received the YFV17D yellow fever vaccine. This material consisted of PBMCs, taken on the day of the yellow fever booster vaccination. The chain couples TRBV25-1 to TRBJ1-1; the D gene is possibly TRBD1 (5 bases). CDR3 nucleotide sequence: TGTGCCAGCAACGGTGGGGGAAAAGGAGCTTTCTTT. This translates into CASNGGGKGAFF.